This T cell receptor beta chain is drawn from a study of beta chain features in type 1 diabetes. The overall study: Sorted cells numbering roughly 98,000,000 were examined across all samples. Study results and caveats: There was a moderate but significant shortening of TCRB CDR3s in all four CD4+ subsets of Type 1 diabetes patients. With patients and controls alike, PCR might favor shorter templates to an equal degree. In these data, an HLA type influence on TCRB rearrangement remained unresolved.

Of the isolated RNA, all was reverse transcribed, and so the sequenced material was expressed TCRB transcripts. Sequencing was performed with immunoSEQ multiplex PCR; in TCRdb, only in-frame clones are kept and a portion is missing. This sample has fewer than 250,000 clones; roughly two thirds occur once, and the top ten carry approximately 0.053%. CDR1 and CDR2 (germline): SGHTA, FQGNSA. V gave up 5 bases and J gave up 2 bases; unmatched junction bases: 9. The CDR3 has 15 residues. About this clone: Its specificity is unknown.

The clonotype was recovered from a man younger than 45 in good health. The sequenced sample was naive CD4+ T cells from blood. The rearrangement links TRBV7-2 to TRBJ2-7; TRBD2 matches at 7 bases. Here the CDR3 reads CASSPRGTTTYEQYF. The CDR3 DNA is TGTGCCAGCAGCCCAAGAGGGACTACTACCTACGAGCAGTACTTC.